This TCR beta chain was obtained from a study of CD8+ T cells in alopecia areata. The study's findings and limits: Among the 100 top clones, expanded CD8+ clones, like scalp clonality, were significantly decreased by tofacitinib. Especially in alopecia totalis/universalis, lesional scalp showed greater clonality than normal scalp did. Many of the expanded lesional clones endured in scalp and blood while on tofacitinib.

Following extraction, RNA underwent reverse transcription to cDNA, which served as the sequencing template. Libraries were prepared by immunoSEQ multiplex PCR; TCRdb keeps only in-frame clonotypes and omits some of them. The table has 150,000 to 200,000 clones, roughly 60% seen once; the top ten hold 0.95% to 1.1%. The germline V and J ends were trimmed by 0 bases and 5 bases, with 11 bases remaining between them. Per germline, CDR1 ENHRY and CDR2 SYGVKD. There are 15 residues in the CDR3. Treatment reported: oral pan-JAK inhibitor, 5-10 mg twice daily. This clone was picked up a small number of times. Its antigen remains unknown.

The TCR was taken from a human donor with alopecia areata. The J gene is TRBJ2-1, the V gene TRBV10-3, with D perhaps being TRBD1 or TRBD2 (5 bases each). The sequencing used CD4+ T cells sorted from blood, collected at week 24, from a patient treated with tofacitinib. CDR3 nucleotides: TGTGCCATCAGTGAGTCGGGGCTAGCTCACAATGAGCAGTTCTTC. Its protein is CAISESGLAHNEQFF.